This T cell receptor (beta chain) was identified during a study of OX40 agonist ivuxolimab in advanced cancers. Study conclusions and caveats: Clonal expansion was seen in CD4+ and CD8+ blood T cells by week 6 at 0.1 to 3.0 mg/kg.

TCRdb's table, derived via immunoSEQ multiplex PCR, lists solely in-frame clones and lacks some. The sample consists of fewer than 30,000 clones, around nine tenths of them appearing once. Regarding this clone: Its antigen is not known.

V gave up 3 bases and J gave up 7 bases; unmatched junction bases: 2. Germline V gives CDR1 MDHEN, CDR2 SYDVKM. The CDR3 runs to 13 residues. This TCR derives from an adult with an advanced solid tumor such as melanoma, head and neck, liver or kidney cancer. V and J are TRBV28 and TRBJ2-1; 8 nucleotides agree with TRBD1. The sample in question was CD4+ or CD8+ T cells sorted from blood, obtained in a trial of the OX40 agonist ivuxolimab. This chain's CDR3 is CASSFQGANEQFF. DNA for the CDR3: TGTGCCAGCAGTTTTCAGGGGGCTAATGAGCAGTTCTTC.